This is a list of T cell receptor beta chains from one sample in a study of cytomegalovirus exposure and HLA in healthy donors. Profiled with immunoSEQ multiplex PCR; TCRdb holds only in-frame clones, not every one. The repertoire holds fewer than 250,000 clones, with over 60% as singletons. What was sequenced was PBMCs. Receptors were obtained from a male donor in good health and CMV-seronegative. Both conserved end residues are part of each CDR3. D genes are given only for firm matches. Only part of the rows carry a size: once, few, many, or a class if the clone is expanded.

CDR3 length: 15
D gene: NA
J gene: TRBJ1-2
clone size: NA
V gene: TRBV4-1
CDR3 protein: CASSQVSQGPYGYTF
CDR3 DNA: TGCGCCAGCAGCCAAGTATCCCAGGGGCCCTATGGCTACACCTTC

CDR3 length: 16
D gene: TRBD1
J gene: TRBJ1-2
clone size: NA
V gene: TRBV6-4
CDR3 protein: CASSLTTGGTAYGYTF
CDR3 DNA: TGTGCCAGCAGCCTTACGACTGGGGGGACAGCATATGGCTACACCTTC

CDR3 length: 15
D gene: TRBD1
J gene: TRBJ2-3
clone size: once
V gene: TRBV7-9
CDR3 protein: CSSSAGTESTDTQYF
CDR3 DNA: TGTTCCAGCAGCGCCGGGACAGAGAGCACAGATACGCAGTATTTT

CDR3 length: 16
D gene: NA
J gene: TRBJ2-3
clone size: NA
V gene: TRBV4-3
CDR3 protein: CASSQGDGSDGDTQYF
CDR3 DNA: TGCGCCAGCAGCCAAGGAGACGGGAGTGATGGAGATACGCAGTATTTT

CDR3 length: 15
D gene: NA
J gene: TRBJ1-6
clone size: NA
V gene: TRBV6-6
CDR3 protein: CASSDDSSYNSPLHF
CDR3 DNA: TGTGCCAGCAGTGATGACAGCTCCTATAATTCACCCCTCCACTTT

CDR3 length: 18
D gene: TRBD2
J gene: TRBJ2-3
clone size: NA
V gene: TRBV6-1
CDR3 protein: CASSALTGGGASTDTQYF
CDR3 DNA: TGTGCCAGCAGTGCCTTGACTGGCGGGGGGGCTAGCACAGATACGCAGTATTTT

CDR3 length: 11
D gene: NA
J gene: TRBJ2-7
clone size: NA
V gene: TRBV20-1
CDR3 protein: CSAPRNYEQYF
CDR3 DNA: TGCAGTGCCCCGAGGAACTACGAGCAGTACTTC

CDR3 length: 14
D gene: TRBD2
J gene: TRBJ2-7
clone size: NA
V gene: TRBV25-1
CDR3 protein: CASSEAGDFYEQYF
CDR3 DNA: TGTGCCAGCAGTGAAGCGGGGGACTTCTACGAGCAGTACTTC

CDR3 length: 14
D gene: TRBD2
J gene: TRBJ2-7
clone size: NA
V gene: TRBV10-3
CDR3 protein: CAISGLAGGDEQYF
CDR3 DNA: TGTGCCATCAGTGGGCTAGCGGGAGGCGACGAGCAGTACTTC

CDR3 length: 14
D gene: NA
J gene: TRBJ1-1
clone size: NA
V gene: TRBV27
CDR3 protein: CASSFYGNPVEAFF
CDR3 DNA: TGCGCCAGCAGTTTTTACGGGAACCCGGTAGAAGCTTTCTTT

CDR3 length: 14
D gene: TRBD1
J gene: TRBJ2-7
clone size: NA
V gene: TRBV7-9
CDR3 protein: CASSLPDRRDEQYF
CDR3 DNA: TGTGCCAGCAGCTTACCGGACAGGCGGGACGAGCAGTACTTC